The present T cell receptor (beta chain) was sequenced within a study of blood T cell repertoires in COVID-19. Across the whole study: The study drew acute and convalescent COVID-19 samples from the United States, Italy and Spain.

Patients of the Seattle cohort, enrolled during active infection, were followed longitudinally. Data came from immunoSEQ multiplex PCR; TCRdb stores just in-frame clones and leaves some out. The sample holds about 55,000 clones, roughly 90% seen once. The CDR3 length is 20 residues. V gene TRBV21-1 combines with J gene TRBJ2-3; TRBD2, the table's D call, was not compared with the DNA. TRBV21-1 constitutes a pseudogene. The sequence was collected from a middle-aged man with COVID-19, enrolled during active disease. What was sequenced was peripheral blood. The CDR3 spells CASSTVRPTSGIAGTDTQYF. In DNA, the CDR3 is TGTGCCAGCAGCACCGTTCGGCCGACTAGCGGGATAGCTGGCACAGATACGCAGTATTTT.